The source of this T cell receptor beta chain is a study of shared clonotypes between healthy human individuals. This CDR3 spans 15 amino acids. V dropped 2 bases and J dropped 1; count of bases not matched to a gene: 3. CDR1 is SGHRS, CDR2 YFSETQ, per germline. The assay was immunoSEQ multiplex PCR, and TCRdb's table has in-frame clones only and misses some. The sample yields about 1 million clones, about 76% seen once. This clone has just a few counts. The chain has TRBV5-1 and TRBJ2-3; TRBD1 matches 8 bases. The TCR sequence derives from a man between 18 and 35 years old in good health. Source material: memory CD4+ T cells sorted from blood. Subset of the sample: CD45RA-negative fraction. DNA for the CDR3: TGCGCCAGCAGCTTCAGGGGGCTAGGCACAGATACGCAGTATTTT. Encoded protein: CASSFRGLGTDTQYF. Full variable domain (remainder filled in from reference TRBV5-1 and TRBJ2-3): KAGVTQTPRYLIKTRGQQVTLSCSPISGHRSVSWYQQTPGQGLQFLFEYFSETQRNKGNFPGRFSGRQFSNSRSEMNVSTLELGDSALYLCASSFRGLGTDTQYFGPGTRLTVL.